Below, 32 T cell receptor beta chains from the same sample are listed, as sequenced in a study of Graves' ophthalmopathy and Graves' hyperthyroidism. Amplification of TCR beta CDR3 regions used RNA transcripts. The workflow started with a first-round RT-PCR run with HTBI primers and then moved on to a second-round multiplex PCR. Using its own MiXCR run on the multiplex PCR reads, TCRdb lists one record per CDR3 protein. The repertoire includes approximately 700,000 distinct CDR3 sequences, roughly two fifths of them detected once, and 44% sits in the top ten. The sequencing sample was made of peripheral blood. The receptor source for this set is an adult man with Graves' ophthalmopathy.

This sequence joins TRBV29-1 and TRBJ1-1, with 9 bases identical to TRBD1. Germline V CDR1 and CDR2: SQVTM, ANQGSEA. The V segment lost 3 bases and the J segment 10 bases; nucleotides outside the gene matches: 6. This CDR3 is built from 12 residues. The CDR3 reads CSVEGQGQGAFF. The CDR3 DNA reads TGCAGCGTTGAGGGACAGGGCCAAGGAGCTTTCTTT. The variable domain in full, completed from reference TRBV29-1 and TRBJ1-1, reads SAVISQKPSRDICQRGTSLTIQCQVDSQVTMMFWYRQQPGQSLTLIATANQGSEATYESGFVIDKFPISRPNLTFSTLTVSNMSPEDSSIYLCSVEGQGQGAFFGQGTRLTVV.

The chain uses TRBV2 and TRBJ1-4, with D possibly TRBD1 on 6 matching bases. The V end lost 6 bases, the J end lost 0 bases, and 14 bases lay between the germline ends. The CDR3 extends over 16 amino acids. The V gene's germline CDR1 is SNHLY and CDR2 FYNNEI. The CDR3 coding sequence is TGTGCCAGCAGCGGACAGTACCAAGCAACTAATGAAAAACTGTTTTTT. This sequence encodes CASSGQYQATNEKLFF.

This clonotype was seen repeatedly, ten times or more. V is TRBV7-6 and J is TRBJ2-7, with 7 bases aligning to TRBD2. With V trimmed by 5 bases and J by 2 bases, 3 bases remained unmatched. The CDR3 has 13 residues. CDR1 and CDR2 (germline): SGHVS, FNYEAQ. The CDR3 loop reads CASSHGTTYEQYF. The CDR3 nucleotides read TGTGCCAGCAGCCACGGGACTACCTACGAGCAGTACTTC.

There are many counts of this clonotype. The chain joins TRBV29-1 to TRBJ1-2; a weak D match, TRBD1 (5 bases). Germline CDR1 reads SQVTM; CDR2 reads ANQGSEA. The CDR3 is 13 amino acids. The germline V and J ends were trimmed by 7 bases and 5 bases, with 17 bases remaining between them. The CDR3 is CSAHPARQYGYTF. The CDR3 region has the DNA TGCAGCGCCCATCCCGCCCGACAGTATGGCTACACCTTC.

The count of this clonotype is one. V is TRBV5-4 and J is TRBJ1-2, with unresolved D. The CDR3 totals 14 residues. Germline values: CDR1 SGHNT, CDR2 YYREEE (reference sequence). V was cut by 9 bases and J by 0 bases, with 15 bases left in between. This chain's CDR3 is CATRPERANYGYTF. In DNA, the CDR3 is TGTGCCACCCGTCCGGAACGGGCTAACTATGGCTACACCTTC.

The chain has TRBV11-2 and TRBJ1-5, with no clear D. Looked up from germline, CDR1 is SGHAT and CDR2 is FQNNGV. With 1 base removed from V and 0 bases from J, the gap between germline ends came to 10 bases. This CDR3 comprises 16 residues. The CDR3 reads CASSLVPESSNQPQHF. The CDR3 DNA sequence: TGTGCCAGCAGCTTAGTCCCCGAAAGTAGCAATCAGCCCCAGCATTTT.

The chain links TRBV4-1 to TRBJ2-7, with D tentatively TRBD1 (5 bases). Trimming removed 3 bases from V and 6 bases from J, with 15 bases in between. This CDR3 is 14 amino acids long. Per germline, CDR1 MGHRA and CDR2 YSYEKL. The CDR3 DNA reads TGCGCCAGCAGCCATTCTAGGCAGGGATCCGAGCAGTACTTC. Its protein product is CASSHSRQGSEQYF.

The V call is TRBV15, the J call TRBJ1-2, with 9 bases fitting TRBD1. The CDR3 sequence is 17 residues long. From germline, CDR1 is LNHNV and CDR2 YYDKDF (reference sequence). J was trimmed by 6 bases and V by 3 bases; bases with no gene match: 14. CDR3 protein: CATSRSPRGQGSHGYTF. The DNA of the CDR3 is TGTGCCACCAGCAGGAGCCCTCGGGGACAGGGATCGCATGGCTACACCTTC. Together with reference TRBV15 and TRBJ1-2, the CDR3 gives the full variable domain: DAMVIQNPRYQVTQFGKPVTLSCSQTLNHNVMYWYQQKSSQAPKLLFHYYDKDFNNEADTPDNFQSRRPNTSFCFLDIRSPGLGDTAMYLCATSRSPRGQGSHGYTFGSGTRLTVV.

The chain combines TRBV20-1 with TRBJ2-5; 9 bases are shared with TRBD1. The CDR3 loop spans 14 amino acids. V was pared by 8 bases and J by 4 bases, with 11 bases of the junction left unmatched. Germline V gene sequence: CDR1 DFQATT, CDR2 SNEGSKA (reference sequence). CDR3 sequence (DNA): TGCAGTCGTCCCGGCAACAGGGGGCGAGAGACCCAGTACTTC. This gives the protein CSRPGNRGRETQYF.

This clonotype was seen repeatedly, ten times or more. The chain has TRBV9 and TRBJ1-1, with D tentatively TRBD1 (6 bases). The CDR3 is 14 amino acids. Germline assignment: CDR1 SGDLS and CDR2 YYNGEE. Deletions cut 2 bases from V and 4 bases from J, with 12 bases between. The CDR3 is CASSVGAGITEAFF. The DNA for the CDR3 is TGTGCCAGCAGCGTGGGGGCAGGGATCACTGAAGCTTTCTTT. The whole variable domain, filled in from reference TRBV9 and TRBJ1-1, reads DSGVTQTPKHLITATGQRVTLRCSPRSGDLSVYWYQQSLDQGLQFLIQYYNGEERAKGNILERFSAQQFPDLHSELNLSSLELGDSALYFCASSVGAGITEAFFGQGTRLTVV.

The rearrangement links TRBV11-1 to TRBJ2-7; D gene ambiguous. The germline V gene encodes CDR1 SGHAT and CDR2 FQDESV (reference sequence). V lost 1 base to trimming and J lost 4 bases, with 17 bases between them. The CDR3 contains 16 residues. The CDR3 is CASSLDDGPRRYEQYF. As DNA, the CDR3 is TGTGCCAGCAGCTTAGATGATGGGCCGCGTCGTTACGAGCAGTACTTC.

This sequence joins TRBV12-3 or TRBV12-4 and TRBJ1-3; the match to TRBD1 covers 7 bases. V lost 1 base and J lost 0; bases outside the gene matches: 3. This CDR3 comprises 16 residues. CDR3: CASSLGGGNSGNTIYF. The CDR3 region has the DNA TGTGCCAGCAGTTTAGGAGGGGGCAACTCTGGAAACACCATATATTTT.

The chain carries TRBV7-3 and TRBJ1-1, with a weak D call TRBD1 (6 bases). Trimming stripped 3 bases from V and 9 bases from J, with 17 bases between. The germline V gene has CDR1 SGHTA and CDR2 FQGTGA. This CDR3 comprises 14 residues. The CDR3 sequence is CASSLRTVGGKAFF. In DNA, the CDR3 is TGTGCCAGCAGCTTGCGGACAGTCGGGGGCAAAGCTTTCTTT.

The genes are TRBV30 and TRBJ2-7; 8 bases are shared with TRBD2. V was pared by 5 bases and J by 3 bases, with 3 bases of the junction left unmatched. Per germline, CDR1 GTSNPN and CDR2 SVGIG (reference sequence). The CDR3 runs 12 residues. The CDR3 is CAWGTRSYEQYF. For the CDR3, the DNA is TGTGCCTGGGGGACTAGGAGCTACGAGCAGTACTTC.

This clonotype was picked up a small number of times. The CDR3 nucleotides are TGCAGTGCTAGTCGGGGGGGGGAAGCTTTCTTT. It encodes CSASRGGEAFF. The genes are TRBV20-1 and TRBJ1-1; D possibly corresponds to TRBD1 (5 bases). Germline CDR1 and CDR2: DFQATT and SNEGSKA (reference sequence). This CDR3 has 11 amino acids. V was shortened by 3 bases and J by 8 bases, with 10 bases between the two germline ends.

This clonotype was detected a few times. The chain combines TRBV27 with TRBJ2-7; D might be TRBD1 (6 bases). Germline V gene lookup returns CDR1 MNHEY and CDR2 SMNVEV (reference sequence). There are 14 residues in the CDR3. Trimming stripped 5 bases from V and 6 bases from J, with 17 bases between. CDR3 loop: CASSTRTATFEQYF. In DNA, the CDR3 is TGTGCCAGCAGTACTAGGACAGCAACCTTCGAGCAGTACTTC.

This chain joins TRBV2 and TRBJ2-7; D is unresolved. The CDR3 consists of 14 residues. The germline V gene encodes CDR1 SNHLY and CDR2 FYNNEI. The ends were cut back, 6 bases at V and 0 bases at J, with 12 bases in the middle. Here the CDR3 reads CASSQRRSSYEQYF. In DNA, the CDR3 is TGTGCCAGCAGCCAAAGGCGGAGCTCCTACGAGCAGTACTTC.

The chain uses TRBV5-1 and TRBJ1-6, with 9 bases fitting TRBD1. CDR3 length: 13 residues. The V gene end was trimmed by 5 bases and the J gene end by 14 bases; junction bases not matched to a gene: 8. From germline, CDR1 is SGHRS and CDR2 YFSETQ. DNA for the CDR3: TGCGCCAGCAGTTCGGGACAGGGTTTTTCCCTCCACTTT. Amino acid sequence: CASSSGQGFSLHF.

About this clonotype: A much larger clone differs by one base, so this may be a read error. The chain recombines TRBV29-1 with TRBJ1-1; D perhaps matches TRBD1 (5 bases). CDR1 SQVTM and CDR2 ANQGSEA come from the germline V gene. This CDR3 contains 13 residues. Trimming removed 5 bases from V and 4 bases from J, with 14 bases in between. The CDR3 is CSVKRGSGTEAFF. The CDR3 DNA is TGCAGCGTTAAAAGGGGTTCCGGCACTGAAGCTTTCTTT.

This clonotype was observed a handful of times. The chain employs TRBV10-3 and TRBJ2-3, with 8 bases identical to TRBD1. This CDR3 comprises 14 residues. After removal of 4 bases from V and 3 bases from J, the junction contained 3 bases not matched to a gene. Per germline, CDR1 ENHRY and CDR2 SYGVKD. The CDR3 nucleotides are TGTGCCATCAGTGGGACAGGGAGAACAGATACGCAGTATTTT. Protein sequence: CAISGTGRTDTQYF.

The gene calls are TRBV7-9 and TRBJ1-2; possibly TRBD1 for D (6 bases). V dropped 6 bases and J dropped 6 bases, with 17 bases sitting between them. Germline lookup yields CDR1 SEHNR and CDR2 FQNEAQ (reference sequence). The CDR3 runs 14 residues. The CDR3 nucleotides read TGTGCCAGCAGGCACGGAGGGGGAGGTGATGGCTACACCTTC. It translates to CASRHGGGGDGYTF.

Regarding this clonotype: A read error may account for a junction end that differs from germline. The J gene is TRBJ2-7, the V gene TRBV5-1; unclear D gene. The CDR3 extends over 15 amino acids. CDR1 is SGHRS, CDR2 YFSETQ, per germline. The CDR3 DNA follows: TGTGCCAGCAGCCAAGCTGTAGGGATGCCCTACGAGCAGTACTTC. Its translation: CASSQAVGMPYEQYF.

This clonotype was picked up one time. Since the CDR3 does not end with the conserved phenylalanine or tryptophan, this likely comes from a read error. V gene TRBV7-2 combines with J gene TRBJ1-2; D gene unclear. The CDR3 runs 11 residues. Germline loops: CDR1 SGHTA, CDR2 FQGNSA. With 0 bases removed from V and 8 bases from J, the gap between germline ends came to 4 bases. The CDR3 spells CASSLAGGYTV. CDR3 sequence (DNA): TGTGCCAGCAGCTTAGCTGGCGGCTACACCGTC.

The chain recombines TRBV7-9 with TRBJ2-7; D call uncertain. This CDR3 has 14 amino acids. The V gene lost 4 bases and the J gene lost 0 bases, with 10 bases spanning the gap. The germline V gene encodes CDR1 SEHNR and CDR2 FQNEAQ (reference sequence). The CDR3 reads CASSYPASSYEQYF. CDR3 sequence (DNA): TGTGCCAGCAGCTACCCGGCTAGCTCCTACGAGCAGTACTTC.

This clonotype was found many times. This chain links TRBV7-2 with TRBJ2-5; 11 bases match TRBD2. The V gene end was trimmed by 7 bases and the J gene end by 5 bases; junction bases not matched to a gene: 6. This CDR3 is 14 amino acids long. Germline CDR1 and CDR2: SGHTA and FQGNSA. Here the CDR3 DNA reads TGTGCCAGCACCTCTAGCGGGAGGTATGAGACCCAGTACTTC. It codes for CASTSSGRYETQYF.

This sequence joins TRBV11-1 and TRBJ2-7; 13 nucleotides agree with TRBD2. Trimming at V came to 7 bases and at J to 2 bases, leaving 8 bases not matched to a gene. The germline CDR1 and CDR2 sequences are SGHAT and FQDESV (reference sequence). The CDR3 length is 16 residues. CDR3: CASTASGLAGPYEQYF. Here the CDR3 DNA reads TGTGCCAGCACGGCCTCGGGACTAGCGGGACCCTACGAGCAGTACTTC.

This clonotype was recorded many times. V and J are TRBV2 and TRBJ1-1, with a possible D match to TRBD1 (5 bases). Germline CDR1 reads SNHLY; CDR2 reads FYNNEI. V lost 3 bases to trimming and J lost 5 bases, with 10 bases between them. The CDR3 has 13 residues. As DNA, the CDR3 is TGTGCCAGCAGTGATGTGGGGGATACTGAAGCTTTCTTT. Amino acid sequence: CASSDVGDTEAFF.

The chain couples TRBV25-1 to TRBJ2-2, with 10 bases that match TRBD2. V shed 6 bases, J shed 7 bases, and the junction held 11 bases outside the gene matches. The length of the CDR3 is 16 residues. Germline assignment: CDR1 MGHDK and CDR2 SYGVNS. The CDR3 loop is CASSQVSGRVDGELFF. The CDR3 DNA sequence: TGTGCCAGCAGCCAAGTGAGCGGGAGGGTTGACGGGGAGCTGTTTTTT.

The J gene is TRBJ1-4, the V gene TRBV7-4; TRBD1 might be the D (6 bases). V lost 3 bases and J 7 bases, leaving 12 bases between the germline ends. The CDR3 runs 14 residues. CDR1 and CDR2 (germline): SGHVT, SQSDAQ. CDR3 residues: CASSFDGDTEKLFF. As DNA, the CDR3 is TGTGCCAGCAGCTTCGACGGGGACACTGAAAAACTGTTTTTT.

This chain joins TRBV24-1 and TRBJ1-5; a weak D match, TRBD1 (6 bases). Germline CDR1 reads KGHDR; CDR2 reads SFDVKD. The CDR3 is 14 residues long. Trimming left V 5 bases short and J 6 bases short, with 13 bases between. The CDR3 sequence: CATSARPGVQPQHF. The CDR3 nucleotides read TGTGCCACCAGTGCTAGGCCAGGGGTTCAGCCCCAGCATTTT.

The V and J genes are TRBV7-6 and TRBJ2-5; 8 bases line up with TRBD1. Germline assignment: CDR1 SGHVS and CDR2 FNYEAQ. The CDR3 covers 16 residues. V gave up 0 bases and J gave up 3 bases; unmatched junction bases: 6. The CDR3 DNA is TGTGCCAGCAGCTTAGCTACGACAGGGGCAAAAGAGACCCAGTACTTC. Translating it yields CASSLATTGAKETQYF.

The chain uses TRBV5-6 and TRBJ2-7, with D hard to call. The CDR3 runs to 13 residues. Trimming stripped 0 bases from V and 4 bases from J, with 8 bases between. Germline lookup yields CDR1 SGHDT and CDR2 YYEEEE. In DNA form, the CDR3 reads TGTGCCAGCAGCTTGGGGAACAATTACGAGCAGTACTTC. It specifies CASSLGNNYEQYF.